The next 6 T cell receptor beta chains were all read from a single sample in a study of blood T cells in healthy people across ages. Primers used in a second PCR of roughly 6 to 11 cycles were a sample-barcoded 5' primer and a J-beta primer mix. TCRdb re-analysed the 5' RACE reads in MiXCR, keeping a single row per CDR3 protein. Among over a million distinct CDR3 sequences, around two fifths were seen once, and the ten largest hold 7% to 9.5%. Sequenced material: blood. The receptors stem from a woman aged 18-30 years in good health.

This clonotype was counted only a few times. The chain recombines TRBV5-1 with TRBJ2-1, with 8 bases fitting TRBD1. The CDR3 has 16 amino acids. The trim removed 3 bases at V and 2 bases at J, leaving 7 bases unmatched. From germline, CDR1 is SGHRS and CDR2 YFSETQ. CDR3 in DNA: TGCGCCAGCAGCTCTGGACAGGGAGCCACCTACAATGAGCAGTTCTTC. Residues: CASSSGQGATYNEQFF. Full variable domain (rest looked up from reference TRBV5-1 and TRBJ2-1): KAGVTQTPRYLIKTRGQQVTLSCSPISGHRSVSWYQQTPGQGLQFLFEYFSETQRNKGNFPGRFSGRQFSNSRSEMNVSTLELGDSALYLCASSSGQGATYNEQFFGPGTRLTVL.

In its sample, this clonotype was seen a few times. The V and J genes are TRBV27 and TRBJ2-7; D is possibly TRBD2 (6 bases). The CDR3 runs 16 residues. CDR1 and CDR2 from the germline V gene are MNHEY and SMNVEV (reference sequence). V was clipped by 5 bases and J by 1 base, with 18 bases between them. For the CDR3, the DNA is TGTGCCAGCAGTCCCCATGGGGGGACCAATTCCTACGAGCAGTACTTC. Amino acid sequence: CASSPHGGTNSYEQYF.

V and J are TRBV29-1 and TRBJ2-7, with 7 positions matching TRBD1. This CDR3 is built from 13 residues. Trimming at V came to 3 bases and at J to 5 bases, leaving 7 bases not matched to a gene. Germline V gene lookup returns CDR1 SQVTM and CDR2 ANQGSEA. CDR3 sequence: CSVEGTQGDEQYF. CDR3 nucleotides: TGCAGCGTTGAGGGGACCCAGGGGGACGAGCAGTACTTC.

As DNA, the CDR3 is TGTGCCACCAGTGATTCCCTTGGGGGGCTGGACACCGGGGAGCTGTTTTTT. It is translated as CATSDSLGGLDTGELFF. This chain joins TRBV24-1 and TRBJ2-2; tentatively, D is TRBD1 or TRBD2 (6 bases each). V lost 2 bases and J lost 3, with 15 bases in between. The germline gives CDR1 KGHDR, CDR2 SFDVKD. This CDR3 has 17 amino acids.

This clonotype was detected only a few times. The rearrangement joins TRBV20-1 to TRBJ2-5; 7 nucleotides match TRBD2. CDR1 is DFQATT, CDR2 SNEGSKA, per germline (reference sequence). The CDR3 is 11 residues long. V lost 6 bases, J lost 11 bases, and 9 bases stayed unmatched. The CDR3 bases are TGCAGTGCGGGGGAGGGAATCGTGCAGTACTTC. Protein product: CSAGEGIVQYF.

This clonotype was detected many times. This chain's CDR3 is CSASASSYEQYF. CDR3 in DNA: TGCAGTGCTAGTGCGAGCAGCTACGAGCAGTACTTC. The rearrangement uses TRBV20-1 and TRBJ2-7; D call uncertain. V was trimmed by 3 bases and J by 3 bases, leaving 9 bases between them. This CDR3 region has 12 residues. Germline V gene sequence: CDR1 DFQATT, CDR2 SNEGSKA (reference sequence).